One TCR beta chain is described in this entry. Its antigen is not identified. The data belong to a study of T-cell memory formation after mild COVID-19. At the level of the study: Largely, the TCR clusters proved donor specific. General study points: Second-wave clones that peaked on day 37 lacked confirmed SARS-CoV-2 specificity. Mainly CM and EM harbored the contracting CD4+ clones; mainly EMRA harbored the CD8+ ones.

TCRdb recomputed calls from the 5' RACE reads with MiXCR, one row per CDR3 protein. Counted here are around 200,000 distinct CDR3 sequences, approximately 17% occurring once; the ten biggest clones make up roughly 4.3%. V shed 0 bases and J shed 5 bases, with 10 bases lying between them. The germline V gene has CDR1 SGHAT and CDR2 FQNNGV. This CDR3 is 14 amino acids long. The rearrangement joins TRBV11-2 to TRBJ2-5; D gene uncertain. Input material: PBMCs or a T cell subset sorted from them (not recorded which). The sequence came from a man between 18 and 35 years old who had mild COVID-19 (a few samples of this study predate the infection). Cell type and time point are not known. The CDR3 here is CASSLDPGRETQYF. CDR3 nucleotide sequence: TGTGCCAGCAGCTTAGATCCCGGGCGGGAGACCCAGTACTTC. Full variable domain (rest looked up from reference TRBV11-2 and TRBJ2-5): EAGVAQSPRYKIIEKRQSVAFWCNPISGHATLYWYQQILGQGPKLLIQFQNNGVVDDSQLPKDRFSAERLKGVDSTLKIQPAKLEDSAVYLCASSLDPGRETQYFGPGTRLLVL.